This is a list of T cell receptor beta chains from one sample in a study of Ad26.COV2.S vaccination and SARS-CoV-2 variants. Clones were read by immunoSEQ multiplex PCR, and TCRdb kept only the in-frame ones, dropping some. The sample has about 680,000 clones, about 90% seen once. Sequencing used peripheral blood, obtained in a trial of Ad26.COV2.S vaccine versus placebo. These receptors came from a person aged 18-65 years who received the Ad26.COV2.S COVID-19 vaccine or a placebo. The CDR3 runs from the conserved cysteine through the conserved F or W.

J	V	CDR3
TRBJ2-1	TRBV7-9	CASSLGSLLYSGNEQFF
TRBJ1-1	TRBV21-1	CAKNTEAFF
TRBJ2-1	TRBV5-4	CASSLGPPSENEQFF
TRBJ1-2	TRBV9	CASSAARGQNYGYTF
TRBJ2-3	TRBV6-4	CASSRQFSTTDTQYF
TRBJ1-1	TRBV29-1	CSVELGIGTEAFF
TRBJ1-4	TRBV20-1	CSASPGAGLGEKLFF
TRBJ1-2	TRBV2	CASSEGAWAPASGYGYTF
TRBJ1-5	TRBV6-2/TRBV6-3	CASSYASYSNQPQHF
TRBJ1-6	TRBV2	CASTQGGDSPLHF
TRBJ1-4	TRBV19	CASIPRKGGGNEKLFF
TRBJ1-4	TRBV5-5	CASSFGTSNEKLFF
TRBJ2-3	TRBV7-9	CASSSTGGGSADTQYF
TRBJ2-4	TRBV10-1	CASCPSEGKNIQYF
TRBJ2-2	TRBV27	CASTPASGELFF
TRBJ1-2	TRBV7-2	CASSLGETGGRGYTF
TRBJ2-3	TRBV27	CASSYRGGDTQYF
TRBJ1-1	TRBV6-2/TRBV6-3	CASSYTRLDTEAFF
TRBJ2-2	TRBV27	CASRAAGGSNTGELFF
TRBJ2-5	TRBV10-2	CASATSAGGGETQYF
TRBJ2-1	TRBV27	CATKRAGGHNEQFF
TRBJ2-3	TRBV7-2	CASSLAGGSSTDTQYF
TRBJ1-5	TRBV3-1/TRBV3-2	CASSQDTLSNQPQHF
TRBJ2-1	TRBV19	CASSPGAGNLFF
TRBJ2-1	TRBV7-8	CASSFSGRAADEQFF
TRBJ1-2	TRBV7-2	CASSLEGTAGYTF
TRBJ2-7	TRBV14	CASSQEGTVNYEQYF